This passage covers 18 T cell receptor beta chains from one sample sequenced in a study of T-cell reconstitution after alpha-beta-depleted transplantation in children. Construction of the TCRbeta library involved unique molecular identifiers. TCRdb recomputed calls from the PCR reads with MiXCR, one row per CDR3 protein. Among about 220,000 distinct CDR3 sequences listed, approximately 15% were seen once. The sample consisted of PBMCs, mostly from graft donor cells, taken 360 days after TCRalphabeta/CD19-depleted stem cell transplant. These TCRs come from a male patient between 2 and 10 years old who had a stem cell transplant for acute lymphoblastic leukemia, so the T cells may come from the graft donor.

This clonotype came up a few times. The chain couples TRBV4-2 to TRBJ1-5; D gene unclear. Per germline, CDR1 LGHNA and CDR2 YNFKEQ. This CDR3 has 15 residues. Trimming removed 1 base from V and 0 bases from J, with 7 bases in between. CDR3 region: CASSQVGPSNQPQHF. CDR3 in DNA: TGTGCCAGCAGCCAAGTTGGCCCTAGCAATCAGCCCCAGCATTTT.

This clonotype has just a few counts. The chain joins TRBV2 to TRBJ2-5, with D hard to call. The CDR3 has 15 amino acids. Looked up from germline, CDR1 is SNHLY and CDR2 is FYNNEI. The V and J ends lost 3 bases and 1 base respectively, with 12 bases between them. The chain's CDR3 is CASSEVLVVQETQYF. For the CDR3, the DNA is TGTGCCAGCAGTGAGGTCCTAGTCGTCCAAGAGACCCAGTACTTC. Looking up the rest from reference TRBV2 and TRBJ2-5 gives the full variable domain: EPEVTQTPSHQVTQMGQEVILRCVPISNHLYFYWYRQILGQKVEFLVSFYNNEISEKSEIFDDQFSVERPDGSNFTLKIRSTKLEDSAMYFCASSEVLVVQETQYFGPGTRLLVL.

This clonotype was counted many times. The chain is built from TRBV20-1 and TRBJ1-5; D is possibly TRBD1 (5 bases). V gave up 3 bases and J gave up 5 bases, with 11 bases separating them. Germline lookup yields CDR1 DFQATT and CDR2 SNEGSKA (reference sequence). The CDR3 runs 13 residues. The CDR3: CSASSRGDQPQHF. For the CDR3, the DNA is TGCAGTGCTAGTTCAAGGGGCGATCAGCCCCAGCATTTT.

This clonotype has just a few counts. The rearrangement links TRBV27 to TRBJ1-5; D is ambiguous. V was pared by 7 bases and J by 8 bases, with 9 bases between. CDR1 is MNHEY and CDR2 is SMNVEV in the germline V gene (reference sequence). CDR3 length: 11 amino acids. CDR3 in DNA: TGTGCCAGCACCCAGGAGGAGCCCCAGCATTTT. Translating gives CASTQEEPQHF.

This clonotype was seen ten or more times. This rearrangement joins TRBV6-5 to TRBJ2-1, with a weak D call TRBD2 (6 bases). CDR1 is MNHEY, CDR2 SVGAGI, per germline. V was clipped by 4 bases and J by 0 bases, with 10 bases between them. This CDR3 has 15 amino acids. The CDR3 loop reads CASSLRGISYNEQFF. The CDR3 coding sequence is TGTGCCAGCAGTTTGCGCGGGATCTCCTACAATGAGCAGTTCTTC.

CDR3 amino acids: CASSSGTRETQYF. The CDR3 nucleotides read TGTGCCAGCAGCTCCGGGACTAGGGAGACCCAGTACTTC. The genes are TRBV11-2 and TRBJ2-5; 8 nucleotides align to TRBD2. CDR1 is SGHAT and CDR2 is FQNNGV in the germline V gene. The V segment lost 4 bases and the J segment 5 bases; nucleotides outside the gene matches: 3. This CDR3 is 13 amino acids long.

CDR3 loop: CASSLGDSGGNTDTQYF. CDR3 bases: TGTGCCAGCAGCTTAGGTGATAGCGGGGGAAACACAGATACGCAGTATTTT. The gene calls are TRBV11-2 and TRBJ2-3; TRBD2 matches 9 bases. V was pared by 1 base and J by 2 bases, with 7 bases of the junction left unmatched. Germline CDR1 and CDR2: SGHAT and FQNNGV. The CDR3 runs to 17 residues.

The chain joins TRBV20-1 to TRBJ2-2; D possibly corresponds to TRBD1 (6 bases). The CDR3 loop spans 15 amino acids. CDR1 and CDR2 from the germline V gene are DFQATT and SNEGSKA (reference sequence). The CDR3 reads CGGETGTTNTGELFF. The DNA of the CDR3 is TGCGGGGGCGAAACCGGGACCACGAACACCGGGGAGCTGTTTTTT.

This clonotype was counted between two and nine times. CDR3 sequence: CASSLALALSQNEQFF. The CDR3 coding sequence is TGTGCCAGCAGCTTAGCCCTCGCCCTATCCCAGAATGAGCAGTTCTTC. The genes are TRBV7-8 and TRBJ2-1; D is uncertain. Germline CDR1 SGHVS, CDR2 FQNEAQ. This CDR3 is built from 16 residues. Trimming shortened V by 0 bases and J by 7 bases, and 16 bases separated the two germline ends.

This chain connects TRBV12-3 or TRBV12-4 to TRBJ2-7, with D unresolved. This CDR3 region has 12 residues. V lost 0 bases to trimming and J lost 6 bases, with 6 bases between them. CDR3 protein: CASSLALSEQYF. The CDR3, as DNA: TGTGCCAGCAGTTTAGCTCTTAGCGAGCAGTACTTC.

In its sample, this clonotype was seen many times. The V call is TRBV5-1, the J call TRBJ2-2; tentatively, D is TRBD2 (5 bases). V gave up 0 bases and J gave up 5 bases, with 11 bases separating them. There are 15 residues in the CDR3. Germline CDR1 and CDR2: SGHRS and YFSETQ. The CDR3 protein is CASSLERVITGELFF. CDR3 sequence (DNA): TGCGCCAGCAGCTTGGAGAGGGTCATAACCGGGGAGCTGTTTTTT. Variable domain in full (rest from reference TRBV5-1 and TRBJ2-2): KAGVTQTPRYLIKTRGQQVTLSCSPISGHRSVSWYQQTPGQGLQFLFEYFSETQRNKGNFPGRFSGRQFSNSRSEMNVSTLELGDSALYLCASSLERVITGELFFGEGSRLTVL.

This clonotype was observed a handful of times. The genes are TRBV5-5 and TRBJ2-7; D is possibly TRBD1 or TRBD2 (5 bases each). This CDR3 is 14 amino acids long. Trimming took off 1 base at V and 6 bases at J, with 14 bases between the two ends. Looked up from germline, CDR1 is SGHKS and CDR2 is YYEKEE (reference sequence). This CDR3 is CASSLWERGIEQYF. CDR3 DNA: TGTGCCAGCAGCTTGTGGGAGAGGGGAATCGAGCAGTACTTC.

CDR3 coding DNA: TGCAGTGCTAGAGATCTATCGATGGAAAGGGGAGAGCGTTACAATGAGCAGTTCTTC. Encoded protein: CSARDLSMERGERYNEQFF. The chain is built from TRBV20-1 and TRBJ2-1; D might be TRBD1 or TRBD2, each matching 5 bases. V was pared by 0 bases and J by 4 bases, with 25 bases between. CDR3 length equals 19 residues. Germline V gene data show CDR1 as DFQATT and CDR2 as SNEGSKA (reference sequence).

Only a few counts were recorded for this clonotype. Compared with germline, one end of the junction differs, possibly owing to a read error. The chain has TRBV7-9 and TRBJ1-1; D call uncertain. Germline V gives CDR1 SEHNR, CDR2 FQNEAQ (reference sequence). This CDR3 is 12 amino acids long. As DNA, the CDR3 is TGTGCCAGCAGCTTAGAGAACCCTGAAGCTTTCTTT. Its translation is CASSLENPEAFF.

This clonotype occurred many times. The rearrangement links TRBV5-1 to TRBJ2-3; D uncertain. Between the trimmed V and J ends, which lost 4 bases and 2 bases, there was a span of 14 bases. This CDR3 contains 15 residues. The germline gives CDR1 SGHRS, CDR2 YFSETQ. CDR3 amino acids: CASSPQADPTDTQYF. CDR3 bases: TGCGCCAGCAGCCCCCAGGCGGACCCCACAGATACGCAGTATTTT.

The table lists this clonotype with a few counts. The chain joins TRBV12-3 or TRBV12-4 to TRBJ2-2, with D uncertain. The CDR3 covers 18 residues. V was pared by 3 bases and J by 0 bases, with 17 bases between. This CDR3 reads CASSFKSGRSPNTGELFF. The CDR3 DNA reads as TGTGCCAGCAGTTTCAAATCCGGCAGAAGCCCGAACACCGGGGAGCTGTTTTTT.

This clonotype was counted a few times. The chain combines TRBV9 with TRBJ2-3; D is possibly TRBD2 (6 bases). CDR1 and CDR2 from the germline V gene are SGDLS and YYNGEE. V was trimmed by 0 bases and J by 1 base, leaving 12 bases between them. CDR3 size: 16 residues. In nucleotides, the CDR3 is TGTGCCAGCAGCGTAGAGGCGGGGCGTGGCACAGATACGCAGTATTTT. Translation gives CASSVEAGRGTDTQYF.

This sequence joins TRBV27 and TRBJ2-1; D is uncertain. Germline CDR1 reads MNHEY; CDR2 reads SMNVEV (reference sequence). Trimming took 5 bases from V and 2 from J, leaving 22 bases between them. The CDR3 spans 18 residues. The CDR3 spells CASSPPIAQVGPYNEQFF. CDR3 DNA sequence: TGTGCCAGCAGTCCCCCCATAGCCCAGGTAGGCCCCTACAATGAGCAGTTCTTC.